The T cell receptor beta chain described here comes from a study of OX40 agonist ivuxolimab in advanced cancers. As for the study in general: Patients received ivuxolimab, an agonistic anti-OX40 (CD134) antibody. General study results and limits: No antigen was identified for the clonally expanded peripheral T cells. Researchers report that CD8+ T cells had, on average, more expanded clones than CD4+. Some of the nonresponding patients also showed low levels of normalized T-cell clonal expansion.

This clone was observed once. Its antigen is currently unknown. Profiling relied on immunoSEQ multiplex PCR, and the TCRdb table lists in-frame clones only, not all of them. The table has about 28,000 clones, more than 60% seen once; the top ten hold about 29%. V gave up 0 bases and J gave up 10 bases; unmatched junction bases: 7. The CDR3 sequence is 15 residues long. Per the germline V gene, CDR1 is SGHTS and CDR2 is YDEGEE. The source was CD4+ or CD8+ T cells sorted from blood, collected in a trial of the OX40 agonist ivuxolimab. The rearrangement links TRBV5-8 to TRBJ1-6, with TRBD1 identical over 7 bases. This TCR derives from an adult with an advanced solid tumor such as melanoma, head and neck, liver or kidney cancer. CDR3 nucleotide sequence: TGTGCCAGCAGCTTGGGACAGGGTTTTAGGTCACCCCTCCACTTT. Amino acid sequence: CASSLGQGFRSPLHF. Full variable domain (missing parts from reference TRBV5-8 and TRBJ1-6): EAGVTQSPTHLIKTRGQQATLRCSPISGHTSVYWYQQALGLGLQFLLWYDEGEERNRGNFPPRFSGRQFPNYSSELNVNALELEDSALYLCASSLGQGFRSPLHFGNGTRLTVT.